This entry lists 17 T cell receptor beta chains sequenced from one sample in a study. One entry per CDR3 protein, called by TCRdb with MiXCR from the RT-PCR reads. The table has about 680,000 distinct CDR3 sequences, 11% to 15% seen once. Sequenced input: memory CD4+ T cells from blood. These receptors were taken from a female donor in good health, serving as a healthy control.

This rearrangement joins TRBV6-5 to TRBJ1-4, with 8 bases fitting TRBD1. Germline V CDR1 and CDR2: MNHEY, SVGAGI. The CDR3 runs to 16 residues. With V trimmed by 6 bases and J by 2 bases, 8 bases remained unmatched. CDR3 in amino acids: CASSISDRATNEKLFF. As DNA, the CDR3 is TGTGCCAGCAGCATCTCGGACAGGGCGACTAATGAAAAACTGTTTTTT.

This clonotype was found many times. The genes are TRBV6-6 and TRBJ2-2, with TRBD1 as a possible D gene (6 bases). The CDR3 runs 14 residues. Trimming left V 4 bases short and J 4 bases short, with 10 bases between. Germline CDR1 is MNHNY and CDR2 is SVGAGI (reference sequence). The CDR3 DNA sequence: TGTGCCAGCAGTTCCACAGGGATCACCGGGGAGCTGTTTTTT. This translates into CASSSTGITGELFF.

This clonotype was observed a few times. The chain employs TRBV30 and TRBJ1-2; TRBD1 matches at 10 bases. The CDR3 has 13 residues. Per the germline V gene, CDR1 is GTSNPN and CDR2 is SVGIG (reference sequence). The V segment lost 5 bases and the J segment 7 bases; nucleotides outside the gene matches: 7. Here the CDR3 DNA reads TGTGCCTGGCAGGGACAGGGGTCGGGTGGCTACACCTTC. This sequence encodes CAWQGQGSGGYTF.

This clonotype was seen more than once but under ten times. The chain carries TRBV28 and TRBJ1-3; TRBD1 aligns across 7 bases. Trimming took 4 bases from V and 7 from J; bases not matched to a gene: 10. The CDR3 totals 15 residues. Looked up from germline, CDR1 is MDHEN and CDR2 is SYDVKM. The CDR3 protein is CASSSGTALGNTIYF. CDR3 bases: TGTGCCAGCAGTTCCGGGACAGCTCTAGGGAACACCATATATTTT. The entire variable domain, with the rest obtained from reference TRBV28 and TRBJ1-3, is as follows: DVKVTQSSRYLVKRTGEKVFLECVQDMDHENMFWYRQDPGLGLRLIYFSYDVKMKEKGDIPEGYSVSREKKERFSLILESASTNQTSMYLCASSSGTALGNTIYFGEGSWLTVV.

This clonotype appeared many times. The genes are TRBV4-3 and TRBJ2-7; 7 bases fit TRBD2. V was pared by 3 bases and J by 3 bases, with 17 bases of the junction left unmatched. Germline V gene data show CDR1 as LGHNA and CDR2 as YSLEER. The CDR3 covers 18 residues. As DNA, the CDR3 is TGCGCCAGCAGCCACCGCGCTCAAGAACGGGAGGCCGTCTACGAGCAGTACTTC. It yields the protein CASSHRAQEREAVYEQYF.

This clonotype was observed many times. V is TRBV27 and J is TRBJ1-6; tentative D call: TRBD1 (5 bases). The CDR3 is made up of 15 amino acids. Germline V CDR1 and CDR2: MNHEY, SMNVEV (reference sequence). Trimming stripped 5 bases from V and 10 bases from J, with 18 bases between. CDR3 nucleotides: TGTGCCAGCAGTCACCCCTTGGCGGGGGACTCACCCCTCCACTTT. The encoded protein is CASSHPLAGDSPLHF.

This chain joins TRBV5-1 and TRBJ1-2; no clear D. Trimming stripped 0 bases from V and 8 bases from J, with 17 bases between. The CDR3 runs to 15 residues. Germline V gives CDR1 SGHRS, CDR2 YFSETQ. CDR3 in amino acids: CASSLGPSDSGGYTF. DNA for the CDR3: TGCGCCAGCAGCTTGGGACCATCGGATAGCGGGGGCTACACCTTC. The full variable domain, with the rest looked up from reference TRBV5-1 and TRBJ1-2, is KAGVTQTPRYLIKTRGQQVTLSCSPISGHRSVSWYQQTPGQGLQFLFEYFSETQRNKGNFPGRFSGRQFSNSRSEMNVSTLELGDSALYLCASSLGPSDSGGYTFGSGTRLTVV.

This clonotype appeared a few times. The V and J genes are TRBV12-3 or TRBV12-4 and TRBJ1-1; the D is unclear. The CDR3 has 14 residues. Trimming pared 7 bases from V and 0 bases from J, leaving 12 bases between. The CDR3 here is CASNEGIMNTEAFF. The CDR3 DNA sequence: TGTGCCAGCAACGAAGGGATTATGAACACTGAAGCTTTCTTT.

This clonotype was detected ten times or more. This chain joins TRBV28 and TRBJ2-3; 10 positions agree with TRBD2. The V gene's germline CDR1 is MDHEN and CDR2 SYDVKM. V was clipped by 7 bases and J by 5 bases; unmatched bases: 9. The CDR3 is made up of 15 amino acids. The CDR3 DNA is TGTGCCAGCATTGATGCTAGCGGGGGCGGAGATACGCAGTATTTT. This encodes CASIDASGGGDTQYF.

In this sample, this clonotype turned up many times. The chain combines TRBV6-5 with TRBJ2-3, with D tentatively TRBD2 (5 bases). Trimming took off 4 bases at V and 0 bases at J, with 14 bases between the two ends. CDR1 and CDR2 (germline): MNHEY, SVGAGI. This CDR3 has 16 amino acids. CDR3 bases: TGTGCCAGCAGTTCCCTTGGGAGAACTAGCACAGATACGCAGTATTTT. It is translated as CASSSLGRTSTDTQYF.

The sample holds many counts of this clonotype. This chain links TRBV4-3 with TRBJ2-6, with D perhaps matching TRBD1 (6 bases). V was clipped by 4 bases and J by 0 bases, with 13 bases between them. Germline CDR1 and CDR2: LGHNA and YSLEER. The CDR3 is made up of 17 amino acids. CDR3 nucleotides: TGCGCCAGCAGCCCTAACAGGGTGAGCTCTGGGGCCAACGTCCTGACTTTC. Amino acid sequence: CASSPNRVSSGANVLTF.

This clonotype was seen many times. The genes are TRBV6-5 and TRBJ1-1; 7 bases fit TRBD1. This CDR3 spans 12 amino acids. Germline CDR1 is MNHEY and CDR2 is SVGAGI. The V gene end was trimmed by 5 bases and the J gene end by 10 bases; junction bases not matched to a gene: 7. For the CDR3, the DNA is TGTGCCAGCAGTGAGAACAGGGGTAGAGCTTTCTTT. It is translated as CASSENRGRAFF.

J is TRBJ1-1 and V is TRBV4-2, with D maybe TRBD1 (5 bases). V gave up 3 bases and J gave up 3 bases, with 14 bases separating them. This CDR3 has 15 amino acids. In germline, CDR1 is LGHNA, CDR2 YNFKEQ. The CDR3 DNA reads as TGTGCCAGCAGCCAGGGGCAGGGTAGGGACACTGAAGCTTTCTTT. It specifies CASSQGQGRDTEAFF.

V usage is TRBV9 and J usage is TRBJ1-3; D gene uncertain. The V end lost 0 bases, the J end lost 0 bases, and 10 bases lay between the germline ends. Germline V lookup: CDR1 SGDLS, CDR2 YYNGEE. CDR3 size: 16 residues. CDR3 sequence: CASSVEWATSGNTIYF. The CDR3 DNA reads as TGTGCCAGCAGCGTAGAGTGGGCCACCTCTGGAAACACCATATATTTT.

The chain couples TRBV7-2 to TRBJ2-3, with 11 positions matching TRBD2. This CDR3 spans 16 amino acids. Trimming removed 4 bases from V and 0 bases from J; junction bases left unmatched: 3. Germline V CDR1 and CDR2: SGHTA, FQGNSA. CDR3 in DNA: TGTGCCAGCAGCTGGGGACTAGCGGAGAGCACAGATACGCAGTATTTT. Translated, it gives CASSWGLAESTDTQYF.

This clonotype has a count of ten or more. The chain uses TRBV10-3 and TRBJ2-2; D possibly corresponds to TRBD2 (6 bases). V dropped 8 bases and J dropped 4 bases, with 14 bases sitting between them. This CDR3 contains 14 residues. The germline gives CDR1 ENHRY, CDR2 SYGVKD. The chain's CDR3 is CAIAEGRGTGELFF. In DNA form, the CDR3 reads TGTGCCATCGCGGAGGGGCGTGGCACCGGGGAGCTGTTTTTT.

This clonotype was observed a few times. This chain links TRBV9 with TRBJ2-3, with TRBD2 matching over 7 bases. V was clipped by 4 bases and J by 2 bases; unmatched bases: 7. The CDR3 runs 15 residues. Germline CDR1 reads SGDLS; CDR2 reads YYNGEE. CDR3 region: CASSSTGGTTDTQYF. CDR3 nucleotides: TGTGCCAGCAGCAGTACGGGGGGAACCACAGATACGCAGTATTTT.